This T cell receptor (beta chain) was recorded in a study of blood T cells in healthy people across ages (dated by TCRdb to the mid-2010s). Study-level background: In model experiments, roughly one uniquely barcoded TCR beta cDNA molecule per two T cells was captured by template switching. Age-related changes in TCR beta repertoire diversity were measured in the study by deep sequencing normalized with unique cDNA molecular identifiers. The study analyzed two additional independent replicas of 1 million unique cDNA reads from the same blood draw for two donors, one aged 18 to 30 and one aged 80 or older. Donors were grouped into four age groups: young (average roughly 16 years), middle-aged (about 38), aged (around 60) and long-lived (around 82). On the study overall, not on this receptor specifically: Observed TCR beta diversity correlated strongly with the percentage of naive T cells measured by flow cytometry. Estimates of total diversity from one million sequenced T cells were regarded as lower bounds and underestimates. Since profiling was done on bulk unsorted PBMCs, naive and antigen-experienced compartments could not be conclusively compared. Because donor CMV infection status was unknown, age-related changes in expanded clonotypes were potentially confounded. As age increased, observed TCR beta diversity per million T cells dropped in a roughly linear way, and a significant reduction was already evident by age about 36. Compared with the aged group, the long-lived group had more naive CD4+ T cells, fewer expanded clones and increased TCR diversity, a pattern suggesting age selection.

A remark on this clonotype: The antigen it binds to is not known. Base qualities are not provided; no much larger clone lies one nucleotide away.

The roughly 39 donors, aged about 6 to 95 years, were systemically healthy Caucasian individuals from Russia. Approximately 9 milliliters of peripheral blood were collected from each donor into EDTA-treated Vacutainer tubes. Ficoll-Paque density-gradient centrifugation was used to isolate PBMCs, with at least 7 million per sample. Trizol reagent was used to extract total RNA from PBMCs, with at least 6 micrograms per sample. Naive CD45RAhigh/CD27high T cell percentages were measured by flow cytometry on a PBMC aliquot from every donor. CDR3 length: 13 amino acids, cysteine to phenylalanine. Kept here is only the CDR3 DNA, which spans 39 bases and is read in frame from base 1. The germline V gene yields SGHRS for CDR1 and YFSETQ for CDR2. V was cut back by 6 bases and J by 0 bases, leaving a gap of 9 bases between them. The method behind the library was 5' RACE. This sample was sequenced with an Illumina HiSeq 2500. A second PCR of about 6 to 12 cycles was run with a J-beta primer mix and a sample-barcoded 5' primer. A unique molecular identifier was introduced onto each TCR beta cDNA molecule by a template-switch 5' adaptor carrying 12 random nucleotides. At least 2.5 million CDR3-containing paired-end reads were obtained from each sample. First-strand cDNA was synthesized from all RNA with the Mint cDNA synthesis kit, primed by a TRBC-specific oligonucleotide. Following uracil-DNA glycosylase treatment, all cDNA underwent a first 18-cycle PCR with the universal primers M1SS and BC2_uni_R. Processing in the source paper ran as follows. For normalization, 1 million high-quality reads were randomly selected from each sample, with every read carrying a distinct molecular identifier. Reads sharing molecular identifiers were discarded rather than binned into consensus sequences. MiTCR, set to a Q25 quality threshold and the strictest error-elimination algorithm, was used for CDR3 identification, clonotype clustering and error correction. A nonparametric unseen species model with Euler transformation was used to estimate lower-bound total TCR beta diversity. In TCRdb, the public reads were trimmed at Q25 with fastp and aligned with MiXCR, with productive beta chains retained. A single entry per CDR3 protein holds the most common genes and DNA from its merged rows. For this entry, the V and J calls and clone size follow TCRdb and not the study's own pipeline. The sample table contains over 750,000 distinct CDR3 sequences; only one count was recorded for more than 20% of them. The top ten clones comprise under 10% of the sample.

These same data were also listed under a study on T cells of mothers and their children. The second study, in turn, reports: Nine systemically healthy Caucasian individuals served as donors, namely three mothers together with their six children. cDNA synthesis used all of the extracted RNA, with approximately 1.6 ug of RNA in each 15 ul reaction. In the second PCR, sample barcodes and 2-4 random nucleotides were introduced via the M1S primer. Each mother yielded over 10 million TCR beta CDR3 reads and each child roughly 3.1 million reads. TCR recombination output is similarly shaped by thymic selection in related and unrelated pairs, with a minor effect exerted by inherited differences. Related mother-child pairs always showed normalized repertoire overlap that was slightly higher than in unrelated mother-child pairs, though the difference was never significant. With a sensitivity of 90 to 100 clones per million clonotypes, no persistent microchimeric T cell clones were detected. The study used deep NGS to compare TCR beta repertoires of mothers and children, seeking features distinguishing related mother-child pairs from unrelated individuals. Mothers averaged roughly 40 +/- 4 years of age and children averaged around 10 +/- 4 years. After adapter ligation was performed with NEBNext reagents, the libraries were sequenced on an Illumina HiSeq 2000 with 100+100 nt paired-end reads. To prevent cross-contamination, the mother and child libraries were prepared a month apart and were sequenced in separate runs. For each donor, somewhere between 500,000 and 2,000,000 distinct TCR beta clonotypes were identified. Naive TCR beta clonotypes were estimated from low-frequency clonotypes matched to each donor's FACS-determined naive share, without sorting.

The sample comprised blood. The rearranged segments are TRBV5-1 and TRBJ1-1; perhaps TRBD1 is the D gene, with 5 bases matching. The receptor was isolated from a boy between 10 and 17 years old in good health. The CDR3: CASKKGVNTEAFF. The DNA is as follows: TGCGCCAGCAAAAAAGGGGTGAACACTGAAGCTTTCTTT.